This section outlines one TCR beta chain sequence together with its context. What it binds is not known. The germline V gene encodes CDR1 MNHEY and CDR2 SMNVEV (reference sequence). Trimming shortened V by 0 bases and J by 1 base, and 6 bases separated the two germline ends. CDR3 size: 14 residues. The data belong to a study of T cell responses to AZD1222 COVID-19 vaccine. Study-wide points: Spike-spanning, vaccine-associated CD4 TCRs were dominant at 160-218 and 743-854. At baseline, seropositivity was found in only a handful of AZD1222 recipients. The donors showed a predominance of white British ancestry and of females, with possible underestimation of clonal diversity. Spike-specific TCR breadth and depth rose after two AZD1222 doses.

Measured with immunoSEQ multiplex PCR; TCRdb has only the in-frame clones, and not every one. The table shows around 95,000 clones, with approximately 90% occurring only once. The J gene is TRBJ1-1, the V gene TRBV27; TRBD1 is a possible D gene (5 bases). Source: peripheral blood, taken on day 0 of AZD1222 vaccination. This TCR was sampled from an adult in good health. The CDR3 nucleotides are TGTGCCAGCAGTTTATCCCAGGGGAACACTGAAGCTTTCTTT. It is translated as CASSLSQGNTEAFF.